This T cell receptor (beta chain) stems from a study of blood T cell repertoires in COVID-19. Across the whole study: Sources were T cells, B-cell-depleted T cells, or PBMCs; the material itself was cDNA or gDNA.

Sequenced by immunoSEQ multiplex PCR; TCRdb stores in-frame clones only, minus some. This table holds 350,000 to 450,000 clones, more than 80% found once. This CDR3 contains 15 residues. The V segment lost 0 bases and the J segment 6 bases; nucleotides outside the gene matches: 7. The germline gives CDR1 MDHEN, CDR2 SYDVKM. The source is a young man who had recovered from COVID-19. The material sequenced was PBMCs or T cells enriched from blood (not recorded which). The V and J genes are TRBV28 and TRBJ2-7; 8 bases fit TRBD2. CDR3 loop: CASSLWSSGFFEQYF. In DNA form, the CDR3 reads TGTGCCAGCAGTTTATGGTCTAGCGGGTTCTTCGAGCAGTACTTC.